Below, one T cell receptor beta chain is given with its context. Its specificity is unknown. The record originates from a study of Ad26.COV2.S vaccination and SARS-CoV-2 variants. Study-wide points: Using TCR breadth and depth analyses may have led to underestimated total T cell responses. Vaccine and placebo recipients had comparable breadth of non-spike TCRs.

Using immunoSEQ multiplex PCR, the repertoire was profiled, and TCRdb retains in-frame clones only, with some absent. The repertoire holds about 350,000 clones, with about 90% as singletons. Trimming took 6 bases from V and 2 from J, leaving 10 bases between them. There are 13 residues in the CDR3. The chain uses TRBV12-3 or TRBV12-4 and TRBJ1-1, with TRBD1 as a possible D gene (5 bases). The clonotype originates from a human donor who had recovered from COVID-19. Sequences were derived from peripheral blood, sampled after recovery from COVID-19. CDR3 bases: TGTGCCAGCAGCGTGGACACCAACACTGAAGCTTTCTTT. Its translation is CASSVDTNTEAFF.